A selection of T cell receptor beta chains follows, all from one sample in a study of T cell responses to AZD1222 COVID-19 vaccine. Produced via immunoSEQ multiplex PCR; TCRdb's table is partial and in-frame only. The repertoire holds 100,000 to 150,000 clones, with around 91% as singletons. The starting material was peripheral blood, obtained on day 0 of MenACWY control vaccination. These receptors were collected from an adult in good health. CDR3s include the opening cysteine and the closing phenylalanine or tryptophan. A D gene is named only where the DNA matches it firmly. Some rows have no size entry. The others give once, few or many, or a class for an expanded clone.

CDR3 protein	CDR3 DNA	clone size	D gene	V gene	J gene
CASSQEDSYNEQFF	TGCGCCAGCAGCCAAGAGGACAGCTACAATGAGCAGTTCTTC	.	.	TRBV4-1	TRBJ2-1
CASSGGNTGELFF	TGTGCCAGCTCAGGGGGGAACACCGGGGAGCTGTTTTTT	.	.	TRBV18	TRBJ2-2
CASTLTGLSSYNSPLHF	TGCGCCAGCACCTTGACAGGACTAAGCTCCTATAATTCACCCCTCCACTTT	.	.	TRBV10-2	TRBJ1-6
CASSTTGLGTQYF	TGTGCCAGCAGCACCACAGGGTTGGGGACCCAGTACTTC	.	.	TRBV7-9	TRBJ2-5
CASSIVLSDSNQPQHF	TGTGCCAGTAGTATAGTCTTGTCTGATAGCAATCAGCCCCAGCATTTT	.	.	TRBV19	TRBJ1-5
CAISETGQGNEQFF	TGTGCCATCAGTGAGACCGGACAGGGGAATGAGCAGTTCTTC	.	TRBD1	TRBV10-3	TRBJ2-1
CSVEGPRGAGELFF	TGCAGCGTTGAGGGCCCCAGGGGCGCCGGGGAGCTGTTTTTT	once	.	TRBV29-1	TRBJ2-2
CATRGFSGANVLTF	TGTGCCACCCGGGGGTTCTCTGGGGCCAACGTCCTGACTTTC	.	.	TRBV27	TRBJ2-6
CASSQNGEGSYNEQFF	TGCGCCAGCAGTCAAAACGGGGAGGGATCCTACAATGAGCAGTTCTTC	.	TRBD2	TRBV23-1	TRBJ2-1
CAGGFATNEKLFF	TGTGCCGGAGGGTTCGCAACTAATGAAAAACTGTTTTTT	.	.	TRBV7-9	TRBJ1-4
CASSFLDTSSYNEQFF	TGTGCCAGCAGTTTCCTAGACACAAGCTCCTACAATGAGCAGTTCTTC	.	.	TRBV28	TRBJ2-1
CASSINIRFEAPLHF	TGTGCCAGCAGTATTAACATAAGGTTCGAGGCACCCCTCCACTTT	.	.	TRBV11-2	TRBJ1-6
CASSLYSGSNGYEQYF	TGTGCCAGCAGCTTGTATTCGGGGAGTAACGGCTACGAGCAGTACTTC	once	.	TRBV11-2	TRBJ2-7
CASSIDFGLGTGRTEAFF	TGTGCCAGTAGTATAGATTTTGGTCTTGGGACAGGGAGGACTGAAGCTTTCTTT	.	TRBD1	TRBV19	TRBJ1-1
CATRLAGGFQETQYF	TGTGCCACACGACTAGCGGGAGGGTTCCAAGAGACCCAGTACTTC	.	TRBD2	TRBV10-3	TRBJ2-5
CSASEGSGANVLTF	TGCAGTGCTAGTGAGGGCTCTGGGGCCAACGTCCTGACTTTC	.	.	TRBV20-1	TRBJ2-6
CASRHNYGYTF	TGTGCCAGTAGACACAACTATGGCTACACCTTC	.	.	TRBV19	TRBJ1-2
CASSVGLREVQETQYF	TGTGCCAGCAGCGTAGGGTTGCGGGAGGTCCAAGAGACCCAGTACTTC	.	TRBD2	TRBV9	TRBJ2-5
CASSVVEGRGGYTF	TGTGCCAGCAGCGTAGTAGAAGGGCGCGGTGGCTACACCTTC	.	.	TRBV9	TRBJ1-2
CASSFLRRGPATNEKLFF	TGTGCCAGCAGCTTCCTAAGGCGGGGGCCAGCAACTAATGAAAAACTGTTTTTT	few	.	TRBV11-2	TRBJ1-4
CAIVAGIGETQYF	TGTGCCATCGTAGCAGGGATCGGGGAGACCCAGTACTTC	.	.	TRBV10-3	TRBJ2-5
CASSLAGWNYNEQFF	TGCGCCAGCAGCTTGGCAGGGTGGAACTACAATGAGCAGTTCTTC	.	.	TRBV5-1	TRBJ2-1
CSATTSYEQYF	TGCAGCGCGACTACCTCCTACGAGCAGTACTTC	.	.	TRBV29-1	TRBJ2-7
CAISDSYGYTF	TGTGCCATCAGTGACAGCTATGGCTACACCTTC	.	.	TRBV10-3	TRBJ1-2
CASSLPASGGKLFF	TGTGCCAGCAGCTTACCCGCTTCGGGGGGAAAACTGTTTTTT	.	.	TRBV7-2	TRBJ1-4
CASSLSGGRGYEQYF	TGTGCCAGCAGTTTATCGGGGGGGAGGGGCTACGAGCAGTACTTC	.	TRBD2	TRBV27	TRBJ2-7
CASSDRDRVVDTQYF	TGTGCCAGTAGTGACCGGGACAGGGTGGTAGATACGCAGTATTTT	.	TRBD1	TRBV19	TRBJ2-3
CASSLGGEVGEKLFF	TGTGCCAGCAGCTTGGGAGGGGAGGTGGGGGAAAAACTGTTTTTT	.	.	TRBV5-5	TRBJ1-4
CASSERVVGGRNEQYF	TGTGCCAGCAGTGAAAGGGTGGTGGGGGGGCGCAACGAGCAGTACTTC	.	.	TRBV2	TRBJ2-7
CASGDSHSTNEKLFF	TGTGCCAGTGGGGACAGTCACTCAACTAATGAAAAACTGTTTTTT	.	TRBD1	TRBV19	TRBJ1-4
CASSLGGPNEKLFF	TGCGCCAGCAGCTTGGGGGGGCCCAATGAAAAACTGTTTTTT	.	.	TRBV5-1	TRBJ1-4
CATSEPGTWNEQFF	TGTGCCACCAGTGAGCCCGGTACTTGGAATGAGCAGTTCTTC	.	.	TRBV24-1	TRBJ2-1
CASSLRGQGAQPQHF	TGTGCCAGCAGCTTAAGGGGACAGGGCGCTCAGCCCCAGCATTTT	.	TRBD1	TRBV7-2	TRBJ1-5
CASPPRPGKVDGYTF	TGTGCCAGTCCCCCCCGGCCAGGGAAGGTGGATGGCTACACCTTC	.	.	TRBV2	TRBJ1-2
CASRTESGISRYEQYF	TGTGCCAGCAGGACGGAATCGGGGATCTCGAGATACGAGCAGTACTTC	.	.	TRBV21-1	TRBJ2-7
CASSPRGIGQPQHF	TGTGCCAGCAGTCCCCGGGGGATAGGACAGCCCCAGCATTTT	.	.	TRBV27	TRBJ1-5
CASSLYEQFF	TGTGCCAGCAGCTTATATGAGCAGTTCTTC	.	.	TRBV11-2	TRBJ2-1
CASSLWTGYEQYF	TGCGCCAGCAGCTTATGGACAGGCTACGAGCAGTACTTC	.	TRBD1	TRBV5-1	TRBJ2-7
CASSQGGGSYGYTF	TGCGCCAGCAGCCAAGGAGGAGGCTCCTATGGCTACACCTTC	.	.	TRBV4-1	TRBJ1-2
CASSFLQTYEQYF	TGTGCCAGCAGCTTCTTACAGACCTACGAGCAGTACTTC	.	.	TRBV7-9	TRBJ2-7
CAISDSSGGAGEQFF	TGTGCCATCAGTGATAGTAGCGGGGGGGCCGGTGAGCAGTTCTTC	.	TRBD2	TRBV10-3	TRBJ2-1
CASSSTGGSNTEAFF	TGTGCCAGCAGTTCGACAGGGGGGTCGAACACTGAAGCTTTCTTT	.	TRBD1	TRBV7-2	TRBJ1-1
CASSPPAASVLTF	TGTGCCAGCAGCCCCCCGGCGGCCTCCGTCCTGACTTTC	.	.	TRBV7-2	TRBJ2-6
CATSDRVGILGGDTQYF	TGTGCCACCAGTGATCGGGTGGGCATTTTAGGAGGAGATACGCAGTATTTT	few	.	TRBV24-1	TRBJ2-3
CASSFQDSGGELFF	TGCGCCAGCAGCTTTCAAGATAGCGGCGGGGAGCTGTTTTTT	.	.	TRBV5-1	TRBJ2-2
CASSYRVYGYTF	TGTGCCAGCAGTTACAGGGTCTATGGCTACACCTTC	.	.	TRBV6-2/TRBV6-3	TRBJ1-2
CASSPDRNQPQHF	TGCGCCAGCAGTCCGGACAGGAATCAGCCCCAGCATTTT	.	TRBD1	TRBV10-1	TRBJ1-5
CASSQAPGQGHEQFF	TGCGCCAGCAGCCAAGCCCCCGGACAGGGCCATGAGCAGTTCTTC	once	TRBD1	TRBV4-3	TRBJ2-1
CASSLGTGLGDNQPQHF	TGTGCCAGCAGCTTAGGAACAGGGTTAGGGGACAATCAGCCCCAGCATTTT	.	.	TRBV7-9	TRBJ1-5